The rows below give T cell receptor beta chains drawn from one sample of a study of OX40 agonist ivuxolimab in advanced cancers. Sequencing used immunoSEQ multiplex PCR; TCRdb keeps in-frame clones, though not all of them. The sample yields about 53,000 clones, roughly 84% seen once. Here the sequenced sample was CD4+ or CD8+ T cells sorted from blood, taken in a trial of the OX40 agonist ivuxolimab. The receptors originated from an adult with an advanced solid tumor such as melanoma, head and neck, liver or kidney cancer. The CDR3 runs from the conserved cysteine through the conserved F or W. D genes are given only for firm matches. Clone size is given for some rows only: seen once, a few or many times, or a class if the clone is expanded.

>-|TRBV19|TRBJ2-7|-
TGTGCCACCTCGACAGGTTCCTACGAGCAGTACTTC
CATSTGSYEQYF
>-|TRBV7-3|TRBJ1-1|-
TGTGCCAGCAGCTACCTGAACACTGAAGCTTTCTTT
CASSYLNTEAFF
>-|TRBV5-4|TRBJ1-2|few
TGTGCCAGCAGCTTGGATCACTATGGCTACACCTTC
CASSLDHYGYTF
>-|TRBV2|TRBJ2-7|-
TGTGCCAGCAGACCATCACACGAGCAGTACTTC
CASRPSHEQYF
>-|TRBV5-1|TRBJ2-7|-
TGCGCCAGCAGCTTGGAGGGCCCGGCGGGCGAGCAGTACTTC
CASSLEGPAGEQYF
>-|TRBV12-5|TRBJ1-4|-
TGTGCTAGTGGTTCGAATACCGGGACTTCAGGGGAAAAACTGTTTTTT
CASGSNTGTSGEKLFF
>TRBD1|TRBV5-4|TRBJ2-3|-
TGTGCCAGCAGCGAGACAGGGGGAAAGTTTGTAGATACGCAGTATTTT
CASSETGGKFVDTQYF
>TRBD2|TRBV7-2|TRBJ2-7|-
TGTGCCAGCAGCTTAGAGGGACTATCATCCGAGCAGTACTTC
CASSLEGLSSEQYF
>-|TRBV7-3|TRBJ2-1|-
TGTGCCAGCAGCCCCGTTGGGAGCGTGGGCAATGAGCAGTTCTTC
CASSPVGSVGNEQFF
>TRBD2|TRBV4-1|TRBJ2-5|-
TGCGCCAGCAGCCAAGATGGGGGGGTGCAAGAGACCCAGTACTTC
CASSQDGGVQETQYF
>-|TRBV18|TRBJ1-6|-
TGTGCCAGCTCACCACGAGGAGATAATTCACCCCTCCACTTT
CASSPRGDNSPLHF
>TRBD2|TRBV27|TRBJ2-4|-
TGTGCCAGCAGTTCCGGACTAGCGGGAGGGCCGGTAAACATTCAGTACTTC
CASSSGLAGGPVNIQYF
>-|TRBV7-2|TRBJ1-2|-
TGTGCCAGCAGCTTAGATGGCAGACTCTATGGCTACACCTTC
CASSLDGRLYGYTF
>-|TRBV6-1|TRBJ2-7|-
TGTGCCAGCATGACCCCGAGCGATTCCTACGAGCAGTACTTC
CASMTPSDSYEQYF
>-|TRBV6-1|TRBJ1-5|-
TGTGCCAGCAGTGAAGTCGGAGGCAATCAGCCCCAGCATTTT
CASSEVGGNQPQHF
>TRBD1|TRBV5-8|TRBJ2-7|-
TGTGCCAGCAGCCCGGGGAGACAGGGCTCCTACGAGCAGTACTTC
CASSPGRQGSYEQYF
>-|TRBV30|TRBJ1-4|-
TGTGCCTGGGAAGGACAGTCTAATGAAAAACTGTTTTTT
CAWEGQSNEKLFF
>-|TRBV19|TRBJ1-3|-
TGTGCCAGTACCCCGAGGGACTTCTCTGGAAACACCATATATTTT
CASTPRDFSGNTIYF
>TRBD1|TRBV5-1|TRBJ2-1|-
TGCGCCAGCAGCTTGGGGGACAGGGGCTACAATGAGCAGTTCTTC
CASSLGDRGYNEQFF
>-|TRBV9|TRBJ2-4|-
TGTGCCAGCAGGGCCCAAGATGGCTCTCCCAAAAACATTCAGTACTTC
CASRAQDGSPKNIQYF
>-|TRBV18|TRBJ2-7|-
TGTGCCAGCTCACCACCCGGCGGAACAGCTAACGTTGACGAGCAGTACTTC
CASSPPGGTANVDEQYF
>-|TRBV25-1|TRBJ2-7|-
TGTGCCAGCTCGGTCCTATACGAGCAGTACTTC
CASSVLYEQYF
>TRBD1|TRBV5-6|TRBJ1-2|-
TGTGCCAGCAGCTTGAGACAGGGGGGTTATGGCTACACCTTC
CASSLRQGGYGYTF
>-|TRBV28|TRBJ2-3|-
TGTGCCAGCGAAGTGACAGATACGCAGTATTTT
CASEVTDTQYF
>TRBD1|TRBV6-1|TRBJ2-5|-
TGTGCCAGCAGACGACAGGGCCAAGAGACCCAGTACTTC
CASRRQGQETQYF
>TRBD2|TRBV19|TRBJ2-1|-
TGTGCCAGTTCCGGGACTAGCGGGAGAAATGAGCAGTTCTTC
CASSGTSGRNEQFF
>TRBD2|TRBV9|TRBJ2-3|-
TGTGCCAGCAGCCCTCGACTAGCGGCCAGCACAGATACGCAGTATTTT
CASSPRLAASTDTQYF
>-|TRBV11-2|TRBJ2-5|-
TGTGCCAGCAGCTTAGGTTCCTCGGGAGAGACCCAGTACTTC
CASSLGSSGETQYF
>TRBD2|TRBV7-8|TRBJ2-2|once
TGTGCCAGCAGCTTACGGGGGGGGAACACCGGGGAGCTGTTTTTT
CASSLRGGNTGELFF
>-|TRBV19|TRBJ1-5|-
TGTGCCAGTAGTATAGGACGGGTTCAGCCCCAGCATTTT
CASSIGRVQPQHF
>TRBD1|TRBV27|TRBJ2-5|-
TGTGCCAGCAGTTTACGGGGTTGGGGGACAGGGGAAGAGACCCAGTACTTC
CASSLRGWGTGEETQYF
>-|TRBV28|TRBJ2-5|once
TGTGCCAGCAGAGCCCCGGACAGAAGCCCAGGGACCCAGTACTTC
CASRAPDRSPGTQYF
>TRBD1|TRBV11-2|TRBJ1-1|-
TGTGCCAGCAGCTTTGACAGGGGCACTGAAGCTTTCTTT
CASSFDRGTEAFF
>TRBD1|TRBV5-1|TRBJ2-2|-
TGCGCCAGCAGCGTTGACAGGGCCAACACCGGGGAGCTGTTTTTT
CASSVDRANTGELFF
>TRBD2|TRBV4-2|TRBJ2-5|-
TGTGCCAGCAGCTCAAGCGGGGCGACTCAAGAGACCCAGTACTTC
CASSSSGATQETQYF
>TRBD1|TRBV5-8|TRBJ1-2|-
TGTGCCAGCAGCAGCGGACAGGGCGTTCATGAATTCTATGGCTACACCTTC
CASSSGQGVHEFYGYTF
>-|TRBV11-3|TRBJ2-7|-
TGTGCCAGCAGCTTAGCAGGGGCGTACGAGCAGTACTTC
CASSLAGAYEQYF
>-|TRBV30|TRBJ2-3|few
TGTGCCTGGAGTGTCGGTGCAGATACGCAGTATTTT
CAWSVGADTQYF
>TRBD2|TRBV5-1|TRBJ2-2|-
TGCGCCAGCAGCTTGGCCGCGGGGGCGAACACCGGGGAGCTGTTTTTT
CASSLAAGANTGELFF
>TRBD1|TRBV19|TRBJ1-5|few
TGTGCCAGCAACCCGGGACAGGTTAGCAATCAGCCCCAGCATTTT
CASNPGQVSNQPQHF